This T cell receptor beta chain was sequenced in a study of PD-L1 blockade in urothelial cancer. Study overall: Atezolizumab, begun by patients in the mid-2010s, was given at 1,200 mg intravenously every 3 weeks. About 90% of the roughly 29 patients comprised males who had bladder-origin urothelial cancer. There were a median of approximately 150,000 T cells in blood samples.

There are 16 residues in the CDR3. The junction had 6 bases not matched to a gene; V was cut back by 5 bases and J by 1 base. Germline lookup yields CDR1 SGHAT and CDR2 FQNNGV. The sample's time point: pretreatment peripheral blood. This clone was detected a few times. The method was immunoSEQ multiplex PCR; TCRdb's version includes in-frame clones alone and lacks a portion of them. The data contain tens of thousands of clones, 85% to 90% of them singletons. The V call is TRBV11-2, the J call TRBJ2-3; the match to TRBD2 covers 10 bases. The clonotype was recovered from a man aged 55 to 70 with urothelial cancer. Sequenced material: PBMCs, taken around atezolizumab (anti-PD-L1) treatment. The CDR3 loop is CASSLAGTSGTDTQYF. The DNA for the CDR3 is TGTGCCAGCAGCCTTGCCGGGACTAGCGGCACAGATACGCAGTATTTT.